The entry below gives a single T cell receptor (beta chain) sequence along with its context. This sample was taken from a study of blood T cell repertoires in COVID-19. Looking at the study overall: The United States, Italy and Spain were the sources of the acute and convalescent COVID-19 samples.

In the source study's methods: Using reference gene primer amplification, nucleated cell counts were estimated. Only in-frame clones appear in the TCRdb table, and some are missing; sequencing was by immunoSEQ multiplex PCR. V and J calls and clone size follow that table, whereas D and trimming were derived from the DNA. This sample has approximately 190,000 clones, with under 85% found just once. Sequencing was carried out using peripheral blood. The source is a man aged 55 to 70 with active or convalescent COVID-19.

CDR3 sequence reads: CASSLGQGGNTEAFF. CDR3 DNA sequence: TGTGCCAGCAGCCTAGGACAGGGCGGGAACACTGAAGCTTTCTTT. The chain is built from TRBV28 and TRBJ1-1; 8 nucleotides line up with TRBD1. CDR1 and CDR2 (germline): MDHEN, SYDVKM. CDR3 size: 15 residues. The V gene end was trimmed by 6 bases and the J gene end by 1 base; junction bases not matched to a gene: 7.